The 10 T cell receptor beta chains listed next were all sequenced from one sample in a study of CD8+ T cells in alopecia areata. RNA extraction and reverse transcription yielded cDNA as sequencing template. Data came from immunoSEQ multiplex PCR; TCRdb stores just in-frame clones and leaves some out. This table has over 85,000 clones, around 55% appearing once. The treatment is: oral pan-JAK inhibitor, 5-10 mg twice daily. This specimen consisted of CD8+ T cells sorted from blood, obtained at week 4, from a patient treated with tofacitinib. Every receptor here comes from a human donor with alopecia areata.

The chain uses TRBV5-6 and TRBJ2-5, with D perhaps matching TRBD2 (5 bases). With 1 base removed from V and 5 bases from J, the gap between germline ends came to 9 bases. This CDR3 is 13 amino acids long. Germline values: CDR1 SGHDT, CDR2 YYEEEE. The CDR3 reads CASSLTGWETQYF. The CDR3 DNA is TGTGCCAGCAGCTTGACGGGATGGGAGACCCAGTACTTC.

The genes are TRBV30 and TRBJ2-7, with TRBD2 matching 9 bases. This CDR3 contains 13 residues. Germline-derived CDR1 and CDR2 are GTSNPN and SVGIG (reference sequence). V shed 7 bases, J shed 5 bases, and the junction held 9 bases outside the gene matches. CDR3 region: CAFSPGTSHEQYF. DNA for the CDR3: TGTGCCTTCAGCCCCGGGACTAGCCACGAGCAGTACTTC.

The V and J genes are TRBV7-9 and TRBJ2-1, with 9 positions matching TRBD2. Germline assignment: CDR1 SEHNR and CDR2 FQNEAQ (reference sequence). The CDR3 runs to 14 residues. After removal of 8 bases from V and 3 bases from J, the junction contained 5 bases not matched to a gene. CDR3 sequence (DNA): TGTGCCAGCGGGCTAGCGGGAATCTACAATGAGCAGTTCTTC. Protein product: CASGLAGIYNEQFF.

This clone turned up a few times. This chain joins TRBV5-1 and TRBJ2-7; 7 nucleotides agree with TRBD1. The CDR3 consists of 15 residues. CDR1 and CDR2 from the germline V gene are SGHRS and YFSETQ. The V gene end was trimmed by 4 bases and the J gene end by 2 bases; junction bases not matched to a gene: 9. The CDR3, as DNA: TGCGCCAGCAGCGGAATGGGACAGTACCCCTACGAGCAGTACTTC. It is translated as CASSGMGQYPYEQYF.

This clone occurred a few times. The rearrangement links TRBV29-1 to TRBJ2-2; D is ambiguous. The V gene's germline CDR1 is SQVTM and CDR2 ANQGSEA. V was trimmed by 3 bases and J by 3 bases, leaving 8 bases between them. This CDR3 is built from 13 residues. This CDR3 is CSVEKFDTGELFF. In DNA, the CDR3 is TGCAGCGTTGAGAAATTTGACACCGGGGAGCTGTTTTTT.

As to this clone: The sample contains more than one DNA sequence encoding this CDR3. V and J are TRBV5-6 and TRBJ1-5, with a weak D call TRBD1 (6 bases). The CDR3 sequence is 14 residues long. Germline CDR1 SGHDT, CDR2 YYEEEE. V dropped 0 bases and J dropped 4 bases, with 8 bases sitting between them. CDR3 in DNA: TGTGCCAGCAGCTTGGGAGGGGGGAATCAGCCCCAGCATTTT. Translation: CASSLGGGNQPQHF.

CDR3 bases: TGTGCCAGCAGCTTAGTAGGACAGGGGAACAATCAGCCCCAGCATTTT. This sequence encodes CASSLVGQGNNQPQHF. The chain is built from TRBV7-9 and TRBJ1-5, with TRBD1 matching 9 bases. The trim removed 1 base at V and 3 bases at J, leaving 4 bases unmatched. Germline V gives CDR1 SEHNR, CDR2 FQNEAQ (reference sequence). This CDR3 is 16 amino acids long.

This chain connects TRBV29-1 to TRBJ2-7, with 7 positions matching TRBD1. Trimming cost V 4 bases and J 4 bases; bases outside gene matches: 13. CDR3 length: 15 amino acids. The germline V gene encodes CDR1 SQVTM and CDR2 ANQGSEA. The CDR3 here is CSVVSWDRISYEQYF. CDR3 DNA: TGCAGCGTTGTGAGTTGGGACAGAATATCGTACGAGCAGTACTTC.

The chain uses TRBV30 and TRBJ2-3; D is possibly TRBD1 (7 bases). The V gene's germline CDR1 is GTSNPN and CDR2 SVGIG (reference sequence). The CDR3 contains 14 residues. Trimming left V 1 base short and J 8 bases short, with 16 bases between. CDR3 sequence reads: CAWSAGGPTTTQYF. The DNA of the CDR3 is TGTGCCTGGAGTGCAGGGGGGCCTACGACTACGCAGTATTTT. The full variable domain, in which reference TRBV30 and TRBJ2-3 provide the parts outside the CDR3, is SQTIHQWPATLVQPVGSPLSLECTVEGTSNPNLYWYRQAAGRGLQLLFYSVGIGQISSEVPQNLSASRPQDRQFILSSKKLLLSDSGFYLCAWSAGGPTTTQYFGPGTRLTVL.

This clone was observed a few times. The chain joins TRBV4-1 to TRBJ2-7, with no clear D. Germline-derived CDR1 and CDR2 are MGHRA and YSYEKL. This CDR3 is built from 14 residues. The V end lost 1 base, the J end lost 5 bases, and 12 bases lay between the germline ends. CDR3 sequence (DNA): TGCGCCAGCAGCCAAGTTCTCGGACCCGACGAGCAGTACTTC. Its protein is CASSQVLGPDEQYF.